These T cell receptor beta chains were read from a single sample in a study of blood T cell repertoires in COVID-19. Method: immunoSEQ multiplex PCR; TCRdb's copy keeps in-frame clones and lacks some. This table has approximately 180,000 clones, roughly nine tenths appearing once. Sequenced input: PBMCs or T cells enriched from blood (not recorded which). These receptors were obtained from a human donor with acute COVID-19. The donor label of this sample is uncertain. The CDR3 runs from the conserved cysteine through the conserved F or W. Some rows have no size entry. The others give once, few or many, or a class for an expanded clone.

>TRBJ2-7|13|TRBV9|.
CASSGGTRGEQYF
>TRBJ1-2|15|TRBV19|.
CASTPRWTPSYGYTF
>TRBJ2-7|14|TRBV18|.
CASSPPGRVYEQYF
>TRBJ2-1|16|TRBV13|once
CASSSTSGTSYNEQFF
>TRBJ2-3|18|TRBV19|.
CASSTLGSSGGAADTQYF
>TRBJ2-5|16|TRBV29-1|once
CSVEDHHRGGEETQYF
>TRBJ2-5|16|TRBV6-2/TRBV6-3|.
CASSLVLNGGQETQYF
>TRBJ2-7|13|TRBV6-5|once
CASSYSLSYEQYF
>TRBJ1-1|14|TRBV9|.
CASSVEPTATEAFF
>TRBJ2-5|14|TRBV5-1|.
CASSSLPGEETQYF
>TRBJ2-3|18|TRBV9|once
CASSSSRRERESTDTQYF
>TRBJ1-1|15|TRBV7-9|.
CASSLDRGQNTEAFF
>TRBJ1-1|16|TRBV5-1|.
CASSLVPPGQGTEAFF
>TRBJ2-2|16|TRBV28|once
CASSLSMTGGTGELFF
>TRBJ1-5|15|TRBV6-5|.
CASSPLAGSNQPQHF
>TRBJ2-3|15|TRBV11-2|.
CASIWDRGLADTQYF
>TRBJ2-2|15|TRBV6-4|.
CASSVRTGQTGELFF
>TRBJ2-5|13|TRBV18|.
CASSPPGQETQYF